This T cell receptor (beta chain) came from a study of T cells in Graves' hyperthyroidism and ophthalmopathy. Study observations and caveats: Most thyroid-expanded clonotypes above 0.001 were also found in blood.

RNA transcripts yielded amplified TCR beta CDR3 regions. The HTBI primer set drove a first-round RT-PCR of the TCR CDR3. TCRdb used MiXCR to reprocess the multiplex PCR reads, holding one entry per CDR3 protein. The sample has around 700,000 distinct CDR3 sequences, roughly 32% seen once. This clonotype occurred many times. The antigen remains unidentified. Lactation, pregnancy, other autoimmune disease or uncontrolled infection led to exclusion of patients. Trimming left V 6 bases short and J 3 bases short, with 14 bases between. Germline loops: CDR1 SQVTM, CDR2 ANQGSEA. CDR3 length: 14 residues. The source of this sequence is a woman aged 40 to 50 with Graves' hyperthyroidism. The chain has TRBV29-1 and TRBJ1-4; D is perhaps TRBD1 (6 bases). The sample consisted of blood. CDR3 amino acids: CSVGHRDSNEKLFF. For the CDR3, the DNA is TGCAGCGTCGGTCACAGGGACTCTAATGAAAAACTGTTTTTT.